Below are 8 T cell receptor beta chains sequenced from a single sample in a study of cytomegalovirus exposure and HLA in healthy donors. 13 Jbeta primers and 60 Vbeta primers were used for the PCR. The protocol was immunoSEQ multiplex PCR, while the TCRdb copy is restricted to in-frame clones and leaves out a portion. The sample shows approximately 220,000 clones, around 76% of them seen only once. Sequenced input: PBMCs. These receptors were taken from a young man in good health and CMV-seronegative.

The V gene is TRBV7-6, the J gene TRBJ2-2; D is unresolved. In germline, CDR1 is SGHVS, CDR2 FNYEAQ. V was trimmed by 5 bases and J by 6 bases, leaving 16 bases between them. The CDR3 has 15 residues. In DNA, the CDR3 is TGTGCCAGCAGCCCCTTGGCTCCTCAAGCCGGGGAGCTGTTTTTT. Its protein product is CASSPLAPQAGELFF.

The CDR3 DNA reads TGTGCCAGCAGCGTTCAGGGAGGGCAGCCCCAGCATTTT. This sequence encodes CASSVQGGQPQHF. The V and J genes are TRBV7-2 and TRBJ1-5, with D tentatively TRBD1 (5 bases). V gave up 5 bases and J gave up 7 bases, with 12 bases separating them. CDR1 SGHTA and CDR2 FQGNSA come from the germline V gene. The CDR3 has 13 residues. Based on the CDR3 plus reference TRBV7-2 and TRBJ1-5, the full variable domain is GAGVSQSPSNKVTEKGKDVELRCDPISGHTALYWYRQSLGQGLEFLIYFQGNSAPDKSGLPSDRFSAERTGGSVSTLTIQRTQQEDSAVYLCASSVQGGQPQHFGDGTRLSIL.

The V and J genes are TRBV30 and TRBJ2-5; 8 bases line up with TRBD2. Looked up from germline, CDR1 is GTSNPN and CDR2 is SVGIG (reference sequence). The ends lost 4 bases at V and 6 bases at J; junction bases unmatched: 7. The CDR3 contains 13 residues. CDR3 coding DNA: TGTGCCTGGACGGGACTAGGCCTTCAGACCCAGTACTTC. Translation gives CAWTGLGLQTQYF.

V is TRBV28 and J is TRBJ2-1; no clear D. The ends were cut back, 4 bases at V and 4 bases at J, with 17 bases in the middle. The CDR3 sequence is 16 residues long. Per the germline V gene, CDR1 is MDHEN and CDR2 is SYDVKM. The CDR3 DNA reads TGTGCCAGCAGTTCTGGCGGCCCGGAGACGTACAATGAGCAGTTCTTC. Translating gives CASSSGGPETYNEQFF.

The chain has TRBV30 and TRBJ1-1; D unclear. CDR1 GTSNPN and CDR2 SVGIG come from the germline V gene (reference sequence). The V gene lost 2 bases and the J gene lost 0 bases, with 4 bases spanning the gap. This CDR3 is built from 12 residues. The CDR3 sequence is CAWSPVNTEAFF. The DNA for the CDR3 is TGTGCCTGGAGTCCAGTGAACACTGAAGCTTTCTTT.

The V gene is TRBV7-9, the J gene TRBJ2-3; tentative D call: TRBD1 (5 bases). Trimming cost V 0 bases and J 0 bases, with 10 bases left between them. Germline assignment: CDR1 SEHNR and CDR2 FQNEAQ (reference sequence). This CDR3 is 16 amino acids long. CDR3 residues: CASSLALTGSTDTQYF. In DNA form, the CDR3 reads TGTGCCAGCAGCTTAGCCCTAACAGGTAGCACAGATACGCAGTATTTT. Full variable domain (outside the CDR3, taken from reference TRBV7-9 and TRBJ2-3): DTGVSQNPRHKITKRGQNVTFRCDPISEHNRLYWYRQTLGQGPEFLTYFQNEAQLEKSRLLSDRFSAERPKGSFSTLEIQRTEQGDSAMYLCASSLALTGSTDTQYFGPGTRLTVL.

CDR3 protein: CASRTGGQGTYGYTF. The CDR3 DNA reads TGTGCCAGTAGAACAGGCGGACAGGGTACTTATGGCTACACCTTC. This rearrangement joins TRBV27 to TRBJ1-2, with 8 bases fitting TRBD1. The CDR3 contains 15 residues. Germline V gene lookup returns CDR1 MNHEY and CDR2 SMNVEV (reference sequence). Trimming cost V 9 bases and J 5 bases; bases outside gene matches: 14.

This clone was seen a few times. V usage is TRBV6-5 and J usage is TRBJ2-7; D is unresolved. The CDR3 contains 14 residues. CDR1 MNHEY and CDR2 SVGAGI come from the germline V gene. V dropped 6 bases and J dropped 0 bases, with 12 bases sitting between them. CDR3 sequence: CASRDGSYSYEQYF. The CDR3, as DNA: TGTGCCAGCAGAGACGGGTCCTACTCCTACGAGCAGTACTTC.